This T cell receptor (beta chain) was recorded in a study of CD8 T cells in ankylosing spondylitis. Study-wide results and limits: A motif of 8 or 9 highly homologous TCR beta variants was seen as apparently characteristic of ankylosing spondylitis blood.

The authors made TCR beta libraries by quantitative 5'-RACE with molecular barcodes. TCRdb reprocessed the 5' RACE reads via MiXCR and lists one record per CDR3 protein. This sample yields fewer than 250,000 distinct CDR3 sequences, of which about 18% are seen a single time; under 45% belongs to the top ten. As regards this clonotype: What it binds is not known.

Per germline, CDR1 MGHRA and CDR2 YSYEKL. The V and J ends lost 2 bases and 13 bases, in that order; junction bases with no gene match: 11. The CDR3 totals 14 residues. Sequencing input: blood, either unsorted or a sorted T cell fraction (not recorded which). This clonotype originated in a male donor with ankylosing spondylitis. The chain couples TRBV4-1 to TRBJ2-7, with TRBD2 identical over 10 bases. CDR3 DNA sequence: TGCGCCAGCAGCCAAAGGGTAGCTAGCGGGGGCACTTACTTC. It is translated as CASSQRVASGGTYF.